These 6 T cell receptor beta chains originate from one sample sequenced in a study of CD8 T cells in Susac syndrome (dated by TCRdb to about 2019). The method was the immunoSEQ multiplex PCR assay. RNA was extracted with the RNeasy kit and roughly 0.45 to 1 ug was reverse transcribed using random hexamers. TCRdb reran the public reads through fastp at Q25 and MiXCR, keeping productive beta chains. When rows share a CDR3 protein, they turn into one entry using the most common DNA and genes. The sample includes roughly 120,000 distinct CDR3 sequences, with about 95% observed a single time. The ten largest clones add up to roughly 0.087% of the sample. The sequencing input was CD4+ T cells from PBMCs. The receptor set was obtained from a human donor in good health.

V gene TRBV29-1 combines with J gene TRBJ2-1, with D possibly TRBD2 on 5 matching bases. The CDR3 consists of 12 residues. V shed 5 bases and J shed 12 bases, with 17 bases lying between them. Germline CDR1 and CDR2: SQVTM and ANQGSEA. The CDR3, as DNA: TGCAGCGTTTGCCGGGATGATTTACGGCAGTTCTTC. Residues: CSVCRDDLRQFF.

The gene calls are TRBV12-3 or TRBV12-4 and TRBJ2-6; D is possibly TRBD2 (6 bases). This CDR3 has 14 residues. The V and J ends lost 6 bases and 0 bases respectively, with 6 bases between them. For the CDR3, the DNA is TGTGCCAGCAGGCGGGGCTCTGGGGCCAACGTCCTGACTTTC. Its protein is CASRRGSGANVLTF.

The chain carries TRBV19 and TRBJ1-2; D is unclear. The ends were cut back, 6 bases at V and 8 bases at J, with 16 bases in the middle. CDR3 length: 13 residues. The germline gives CDR1 LNHDA, CDR2 SQIVND (reference sequence). DNA for the CDR3: TGTGCCAGTAGCCCAAGTGCCAGAGGCGGCTACACCTTC. Its translation is CASSPSARGGYTF.

The rearrangement joins TRBV3-1 to TRBJ2-5; 9 nucleotides line up with TRBD1. This CDR3 comprises 15 residues. V was pared by 0 bases and J by 5 bases, with 4 bases of the junction left unmatched. CDR1 is LGHDT, CDR2 YNNKEL, per germline (reference sequence). CDR3 amino acids: CASSQDGQGFETQYF. DNA of the CDR3: TGTGCCAGCAGCCAAGATGGACAGGGGTTCGAGACCCAGTACTTC.

The chain links TRBV10-3 to TRBJ2-7, with D possibly TRBD1 on 5 matching bases. The germline V gene has CDR1 ENHRY and CDR2 SYGVKD. The CDR3 extends over 13 amino acids. Trimming cost V 6 bases and J 0 bases, with 9 bases left between them. Written as DNA, the CDR3 is TGTGCCATCAGAGGGGCCAGCTCCTACGAGCAGTACTTC. Translated, it gives CAIRGASSYEQYF.

The chain combines TRBV7-2 with TRBJ1-2; the D gene is possibly TRBD1 (6 bases). CDR3 length: 18 amino acids. With 1 base removed from V and 3 bases from J, the gap between germline ends came to 21 bases. Per germline, CDR1 SGHTA and CDR2 FQGNSA. CDR3 protein: CASSLVSFSRGLDYGYTF. CDR3 sequence (DNA): TGTGCCAGCAGCTTAGTTTCCTTTTCCAGGGGTCTGGACTATGGCTACACCTTC.